Sequencing of this T cell receptor (beta chain) was carried out in a study of response to subunit inactivated influenza vaccine. Study-level points and caveats: With each seasonal influenza vaccination, the authors suggested, few new T cells are recruited.

The CDR3 length is 15 residues. Between the trimmed V and J ends, which lost 0 bases and 3 bases, there was a span of 11 bases. Per germline, CDR1 SGDLS and CDR2 YYNGEE. TCRdb itself ran the RT-PCR reads through MiXCR, one entry per CDR3 protein. The sample shows about 650,000 distinct CDR3 sequences, about 15% of them seen only once. This clonotype has just a few counts. Its target is not known. This TCR came from a man aged 50 to 59 who received an inactivated influenza vaccine. This chain uses TRBV9 with TRBJ2-3; D uncertain. Sample: PBMCs from blood, taken roughly 13 days after vaccination. CDR3 in amino acids: CASSVGTPGTDTQYF. The DNA for the CDR3 is TGTGCCAGCAGCGTAGGGACCCCTGGGACAGATACGCAGTATTTT.